This T cell receptor beta chain was found in a study of human T cells and chemical hapten exposure (dated by TCRdb to the early 2020s). At the level of the whole study: For sensitization, 2% DPC in acetone was applied to a roughly 2 cm by roughly 2 cm area of upper inner arm skin. Patch testing on the upper back used Finn chambers containing 0.01% DPC, with scoring done after 6 days according to International Contact Dermatitis Research Group standards. The mostly female patient cohort included alopecia areata with under or over 50% scalp involvement, alopecia totalis and alopecia universalis. Libraries were pooled for sequencing, and variation in per-sample TCR yields was attributed mainly to small differences in library volumes within the pool. Throughout the roughly 23-week study period, patients were also given weekly therapeutic DPC doses on the scalp. This study followed changes in the peripheral blood TCR repertoire in vivo during primary and secondary sensitization of alopecia patients to the hapten diphenylcyclopropenone (DPC). Blood was sampled from patients pre-sensitization (week 0) and at 2, 6 and about 24 weeks after DPC sensitization. Blood for TCR sequencing was provided by twenty-nine alopecia patients at one to four time points (pre-sensitization, 2, 6 and 24 weeks). General conclusions and limits of the study: No change with DPC sensitization was found in the number of TCRs above 1 in 1000 frequency, and no evidence of global repertoire structure alterations was found. All patients had alopecia, a presumed autoimmune disease, so their immune response might differ from that of healthy individuals. Repeated subsampling changed both the strength of the expansion versus patch-test correlation and the threshold at which that correlation became significant. Patch test score was positively correlated with the number of PT1 expanded TCRs, with significance at thresholds 8, 16 and 32 but not at 4. Expanded TCRs formed significantly more large CDR3 similarity clusters than pre-sensitization or healthy control sets, consistent with antigen-driven responses.

The CDR3 spans 16 residues, from the cysteine through the phenylalanine. The only DNA kept is the CDR3, 48 bases in frame from the first base. The germline V gene (reference sequence) gives CDR1 as LNHNV and CDR2 as YYDKDF. Trimming leaves V shorter by 5 bases and J shorter by 9 bases, with the junction holding 11 bases beyond the gene matches. The time point label for this specimen denotes: pre-sensitization, week 0. This specimen's treatment or condition label, interpreted: therapeutic diphenylcyclopropenone sensitization with weekly scalp DPC. At every patch-test visit, the blood draw took place before the patch test was put on. Eligible patients were aged 18 to 70, diagnosed with alopecia, deemed suitable for DPC therapy, and excluded if pregnant. Total RNA was isolated from unfractionated whole blood collected in Tempus Blood RNA tubes. This clonotype has a handful of counts. The target of this receptor is not known. No per-base quality is available; no much larger clone lies one base away.

Preparation of the library involved RACE. Sequencing relied on a NextSeq 500. Library preparation attached unique molecular identifiers to individual cDNA molecules for quantitative, reproducible TCR counting. For every blood RNA sample, sequencing covered both the TCR alpha and TCR beta chains. The authors processed their data as follows. A median of roughly 99,000 TCRs per sample was observed, with a range of 23,224 to 690,600. V, J and CDR3 annotation of the TCR reads was carried out using the Decombinator software suite. To make PS versus PT1 abundance plots, every sample was subsampled to the same number of TCRs (28,000). TCRs were defined as expanded if absent before sensitization and observed at least eight times at the 2-week time point. TCRdb cleaned the public reads at Q25 with fastp, built clones with MiXCR and kept in-frame beta chains. When rows share a CDR3 protein, they turn into one entry using the most common DNA and genes. The V and J calls come from TCRdb's annotation, not from the publication. Within this sample are some 300,000 distinct CDR3 sequences, with approximately 5% of them counted one time only. Around 8.8% of the sample lies in the top ten.

Sequenced here: whole blood, sampled in connection with sensitization to the hapten diphenylcyclopropenone (DPC). This sequence uses TRBV15 and TRBJ2-1, and TRBD2 matches 12 of the central bases. The TCR was taken from a young woman with alopecia areata. Some clones in this sample may be carry-over from other donors' samples. The DNA is as follows: TGTGCCACCAGCCCCAAACTAGCGGGGGGTGATGTTGAGCAGTTCTTC. This translates into CATSPKLAGGDVEQFF.